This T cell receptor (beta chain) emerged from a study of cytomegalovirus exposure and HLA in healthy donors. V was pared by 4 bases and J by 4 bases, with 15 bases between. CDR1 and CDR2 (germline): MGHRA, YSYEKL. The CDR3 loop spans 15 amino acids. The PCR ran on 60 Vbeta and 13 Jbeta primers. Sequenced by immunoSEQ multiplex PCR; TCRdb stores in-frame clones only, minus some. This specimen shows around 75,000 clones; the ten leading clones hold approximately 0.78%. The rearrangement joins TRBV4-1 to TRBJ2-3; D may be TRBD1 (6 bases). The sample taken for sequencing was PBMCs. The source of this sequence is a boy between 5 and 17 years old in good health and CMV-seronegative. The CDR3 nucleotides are TGCGCCAGCAGCCGTCGAGAAGGGGGTTCAGATACGCAGTATTTT. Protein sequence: CASSRREGGSDTQYF.